A single sample is the source of the 17 T cell receptor beta chains below, sequenced in a study of blood T cell repertoires in COVID-19. The data were produced by immunoSEQ multiplex PCR, yet TCRdb's version contains in-frame clones alone and is incomplete. Here the sample spans 300,000 to 400,000 clones, approximately 90% being singletons. Sample: peripheral blood. The receptor source for this set is a woman aged 45-60 years with active or convalescent COVID-19.

A few counts support this clone. The rearrangement uses TRBV15 and TRBJ1-1, with 8 bases matching TRBD1. Germline loops: CDR1 LNHNV, CDR2 YYDKDF (reference sequence). V trimming: 4 bases; J trimming: 11 bases; junction bases outside the gene matches: 6. The length of the CDR3 is 12 residues. The CDR3 loop is CATSMTGARAFF. Here the CDR3 DNA reads TGTGCCACCAGCATGACAGGGGCTCGGGCTTTCTTT. Full variable domain (rest looked up from reference TRBV15 and TRBJ1-1): DAMVIQNPRYQVTQFGKPVTLSCSQTLNHNVMYWYQQKSSQAPKLLFHYYDKDFNNEADTPDNFQSRRPNTSFCFLDIRSPGLGDTAMYLCATSMTGARAFFGQGTRLTVV.

In DNA, the CDR3 is TGTGCCAGCAGTCCGGGACAGGGGGCGAGAGAGCAGTACTTC. This translates into CASSPGQGAREQYF. The chain uses TRBV6-5 and TRBJ2-7, with TRBD1 identical over 12 bases. Losses at the gene ends were 5 bases for V and 7 bases for J; bases not matched to a gene: 6. CDR1 and CDR2 from the germline V gene are MNHEY and SVGAGI. The CDR3 has 14 amino acids.

The sample holds one count of this clone. The rearrangement joins TRBV4-2 to TRBJ1-1, with 9 bases that match TRBD1. The CDR3 totals 16 residues. Germline assignment: CDR1 LGHNA and CDR2 YNFKEQ. V dropped 1 base and J dropped 6; count of bases not matched to a gene: 9. In DNA, the CDR3 is TGTGCCAGCAGCCAAGCTCAACAGGGGGCGAGCGCTGAAGCTTTCTTT. Its translation is CASSQAQQGASAEAFF.

The chain employs TRBV9 and TRBJ1-2; D is ambiguous. The V end was cut by 3 bases, the J end by 4 bases, with 13 bases between. The CDR3 consists of 14 residues. CDR1 SGDLS and CDR2 YYNGEE come from the germline V gene. CDR3: CASSAYSGRYGYTF. CDR3 DNA sequence: TGTGCCAGCAGCGCATATTCAGGTCGCTATGGCTACACCTTC. Based on the CDR3 plus reference TRBV9 and TRBJ1-2, the full variable domain is DSGVTQTPKHLITATGQRVTLRCSPRSGDLSVYWYQQSLDQGLQFLIQYYNGEERAKGNILERFSAQQFPDLHSELNLSSLELGDSALYFCASSAYSGRYGYTFGSGTRLTVV.

The rearrangement joins TRBV28 to TRBJ1-1, with 8 bases identical to TRBD1. J lost 4 bases, V lost 5 bases, and 6 bases had no gene match. CDR1 is MDHEN, CDR2 SYDVKM, per germline. CDR3 length: 14 residues. CDR3 coding DNA: TGTGCCAGCAGTCCCACAGGGGGTTTCACTGAAGCTTTCTTT. Amino acids: CASSPTGGFTEAFF.

V gene TRBV19 combines with J gene TRBJ2-7, with D possibly matching TRBD2 (6 bases). There are 15 residues in the CDR3. V was shortened by 2 bases and J by 7 bases, with 18 bases between the two germline ends. Per germline, CDR1 LNHDA and CDR2 SQIVND (reference sequence). CDR3 bases: TGTGCCAGTAGTATACGGGCGGGGTTCCCCCAGGAGCAGTACTTC. This encodes CASSIRAGFPQEQYF.

The chain is built from TRBV5-1 and TRBJ2-7; 9 positions match TRBD1. The CDR3 has 16 amino acids. V was clipped by 1 base and J by 3 bases; unmatched bases: 8. CDR1 SGHRS and CDR2 YFSETQ come from the germline V gene. The CDR3 loop reads CASSLIRGTGYYEQYF. The DNA for the CDR3 is TGCGCCAGCAGCTTGATCCGCGGGACAGGGTACTACGAGCAGTACTTC.

The DNA for the CDR3 is TGTGCCAGCAGCCGACAGATTTCGAACACTGAAGCTTTCTTT. The encoded protein is CASSRQISNTEAFF. The chain combines TRBV11-2 with TRBJ1-1, with a possible D match to TRBD1 (5 bases). This CDR3 spans 14 amino acids. Germline V gives CDR1 SGHAT, CDR2 FQNNGV. Trimming shortened V by 5 bases and J by 1 base, and 11 bases separated the two germline ends.

The V call is TRBV9, the J call TRBJ2-1, with TRBD2 matching 13 bases. The junction had 6 bases not matched to a gene; V was cut back by 4 bases and J by 8 bases. Germline V gene sequence: CDR1 SGDLS, CDR2 YYNGEE. The CDR3 extends over 15 amino acids. CDR3 residues: CASSIGTSGAHEQFF. The CDR3, as DNA: TGTGCCAGCAGCATTGGGACTAGCGGGGCCCATGAGCAGTTCTTC.

The chain has TRBV10-3 and TRBJ2-5, with 9 bases identical to TRBD2. CDR1 and CDR2 (germline): ENHRY, SYGVKD. The CDR3 spans 15 residues. With 10 bases clipped from V and 5 bases from J, the junction kept 14 bases outside the gene matches. CDR3 amino acids: CATKPLGTSQETQYF. Here the CDR3 DNA reads TGTGCCACTAAGCCCCTGGGGACTAGCCAGGAGACCCAGTACTTC.

This clone was seen once. The CDR3 nucleotides read TGTGCCAGCAAGGGGGATTTCGGCACTGAAGCTTTCTTT. Translated: CASKGDFGTEAFF. The V and J genes are TRBV2 and TRBJ1-1, with D possibly TRBD1 on 6 matching bases. The V gene lost 7 bases and the J gene lost 4 bases, with 13 bases spanning the gap. The CDR3 consists of 13 residues. Germline V gene sequence: CDR1 SNHLY, CDR2 FYNNEI.

The rearrangement uses TRBV4-2 and TRBJ2-2, with 10 bases lining up with TRBD1. Losses at the gene ends were 1 base for V and 7 bases for J; bases not matched to a gene: 6. There are 16 residues in the CDR3. CDR1 and CDR2 (germline): LGHNA, YNFKEQ. The CDR3 region is CASSQGATGGFGELFF. The CDR3 DNA reads TGTGCCAGCAGCCAAGGGGCGACAGGGGGCTTCGGGGAGCTGTTTTTT.

This chain joins TRBV11-1 and TRBJ2-7; D possibly corresponds to TRBD1 (6 bases). Germline loops: CDR1 SGHAT, CDR2 FQDESV (reference sequence). The CDR3 covers 12 residues. The ends were cut back, 4 bases at V and 6 bases at J, with 10 bases in the middle. In DNA form, the CDR3 reads TGTGCCAGCAGCTCCAGGGGTCGCGAGCAGTACTTC. It specifies CASSSRGREQYF.

This clone was recorded a few times. This chain connects TRBV28 to TRBJ1-2, with D perhaps TRBD1 (5 bases). The V and J ends lost 5 bases and 4 bases respectively, with 17 bases between them. This CDR3 is 15 amino acids long. Germline loops: CDR1 MDHEN, CDR2 SYDVKM. In DNA form, the CDR3 reads TGTGCCAGCAGTCAGGGCCTCGCCCCCATCTATGGCTACACCTTC. The encoded protein is CASSQGLAPIYGYTF.

This chain joins TRBV4-1 and TRBJ1-4, with D hard to call. The CDR3 consists of 17 residues. Per germline, CDR1 MGHRA and CDR2 YSYEKL. Trimming pared 0 bases from V and 8 bases from J, leaving 19 bases between. The CDR3 sequence is CASSQEQSARYGEKLFF. DNA of the CDR3: TGCGCCAGCAGCCAAGAGCAGTCGGCGCGATACGGGGAAAAACTGTTTTTT.

The rearrangement joins TRBV4-3 to TRBJ2-7, with 13 bases identical to TRBD2. Germline V gene lookup returns CDR1 LGHNA and CDR2 YSLEER. J was trimmed by 2 bases and V by 1 base; bases with no gene match: 2. CDR3 size: 16 residues. The CDR3 nucleotides read TGCGCCAGCAGCCAAGGGACTAGCGGGGGTACCTACGAGCAGTACTTC. Translated: CASSQGTSGGTYEQYF.

The V and J genes are TRBV7-3 and TRBJ1-2; D remains ambiguous. V lost 3 bases, J lost 2 bases, and 13 bases lay in between. This CDR3 has 15 residues. Germline V CDR1 and CDR2: SGHTA, FQGTGA. Here the CDR3 reads CASSFFPAGNYGYTF. The CDR3 region has the DNA TGTGCCAGCAGCTTTTTTCCCGCAGGAAACTATGGCTACACCTTC.